Given below is one T cell receptor beta chain in context. The sample is drawn from a study of T-cell reconstitution after alpha-beta-depleted transplantation in children. Unique molecular identifiers were incorporated during preparation of the TCRbeta library. TCRdb recomputed calls from the PCR reads with MiXCR, one row per CDR3 protein. This table holds around 370,000 distinct CDR3 sequences, 10% found once. CDR1 is MNHEY and CDR2 is SVGAGI in the germline V gene. This CDR3 comprises 15 residues. V trimming: 8 bases; J trimming: 2 bases; junction bases outside the gene matches: 8. This receptor was obtained from a human donor who donated a stem cell graft to a child with acute lymphoblastic leukemia. Sequenced here: PBMCs from the stem cell graft donor, sampled from the stem cell graft. The V call is TRBV6-5, the J call TRBJ2-1; TRBD2 aligns across 8 bases. The CDR3 nucleotides are TGTGCCAGCCGAGAGACTAGCGCGCCCTACAATGAGCAGTTCTTC. This gives the protein CASRETSAPYNEQFF.